The 24 T cell receptor beta chains presented below share a single source sample, sequenced in a study of CD8 T cells in Susac syndrome. Random-hexamer reverse transcription was applied to about 0.5 to 1 ug RNA. Each CDR3 protein is one row after TCRdb ran MiXCR on the immunoSEQ multiplex PCR reads. The sample includes hundreds of thousands of distinct CDR3 sequences, over 75% seen only once; the top ten take around 0.2%. The sequencing sample was made of CD8+ T cells from PBMCs. All receptors derive from a human donor with multiple sclerosis.

The genes are TRBV9 and TRBJ2-7; 8 bases agree with TRBD1. V trimming: 3 bases; J trimming: 9 bases; junction bases outside the gene matches: 11. Germline lookup yields CDR1 SGDLS and CDR2 YYNGEE. CDR3 size: 14 residues. The CDR3 DNA sequence: TGTGCCAGCAGCGCACCCGGGACAGGCCTAGTGCAGTACTTC. Amino acids: CASSAPGTGLVQYF.

V is TRBV29-1 and J is TRBJ2-7; the D is unclear. Germline loops: CDR1 SQVTM, CDR2 ANQGSEA. CDR3 length: 11 amino acids. V lost 1 base, J lost 2 bases, and 3 bases lay in between. CDR3 coding DNA: TGCAGCGTTGAAGGCACCTACGAGCAGTACTTC. This gives the protein CSVEGTYEQYF.

The V gene is TRBV6-4, the J gene TRBJ2-3; a possible D gene is TRBD2 (6 bases). CDR3 length: 13 amino acids. V was cut by 5 bases and J by 1 base, with 7 bases left in between. The germline CDR1 and CDR2 sequences are MRHNA and SNTAGT. The CDR3 nucleotides read TGTGCCAGCAGTCCGGGAGGCACAGATACGCAGTATTTT. Its translation is CASSPGGTDTQYF.

The chain carries TRBV9 and TRBJ2-3; possibly TRBD2 for D (6 bases). The V end was cut by 0 bases, the J end by 2 bases, with 13 bases between. Germline CDR1 and CDR2: SGDLS and YYNGEE. The CDR3 spans 16 residues. The CDR3 region has the DNA TGTGCCAGCAGCGTAGCGGGGAGGCCTTTCACAGATACGCAGTATTTT. Protein product: CASSVAGRPFTDTQYF. Filled out from reference TRBV9 and TRBJ2-3, the complete variable domain reads DSGVTQTPKHLITATGQRVTLRCSPRSGDLSVYWYQQSLDQGLQFLIQYYNGEERAKGNILERFSAQQFPDLHSELNLSSLELGDSALYFCASSVAGRPFTDTQYFGPGTRLTVL.

V is TRBV20-1 and J is TRBJ2-6; possibly TRBD1 for D (5 bases). The ends were cut back, 0 bases at V and 0 bases at J, with 9 bases in the middle. In germline, CDR1 is DFQATT, CDR2 SNEGSKA (reference sequence). The CDR3 covers 16 residues. DNA of the CDR3: TGCAGTGCTAGAGATTTCAGGGACTCTGGGGCCAACGTCCTGACTTTC. Translated, it gives CSARDFRDSGANVLTF.

The chain couples TRBV5-1 to TRBJ2-1; D perhaps matches TRBD2 (7 bases). V shed 0 bases and J shed 0 bases, with 13 bases lying between them. The CDR3 runs 17 residues. The V gene's germline CDR1 is SGHRS and CDR2 YFSETQ. The CDR3 protein is CASSLAGGQTSYNEQFF. CDR3 DNA sequence: TGCGCCAGCAGCTTGGCGGGGGGACAAACCTCCTACAATGAGCAGTTCTTC.

This chain uses TRBV14 with TRBJ1-2, with D unresolved. V was shortened by 1 base and J by 0 bases, with 12 bases between the two germline ends. CDR3 length equals 16 residues. Germline CDR1 reads SGHDN; CDR2 reads FVKESK. The CDR3 loop is CASSQVDGYSNYGYTF. In nucleotides, the CDR3 is TGTGCCAGCAGCCAAGTGGACGGGTACTCTAACTATGGCTACACCTTC.

CDR3 region: CASSSLGFGVTNEKLFF. The DNA of the CDR3 is TGTGCCAGCAGCAGTTTAGGGTTCGGGGTAACTAATGAAAAACTGTTTTTT. The V gene is TRBV27, the J gene TRBJ1-4, with no clear D. There are 17 residues in the CDR3. CDR1 is MNHEY and CDR2 is SMNVEV in the germline V gene (reference sequence). Trimming cost V 6 bases and J 1 base, with 18 bases left between them.

The chain is built from TRBV24-1 and TRBJ1-5, with unresolved D. Germline V lookup: CDR1 KGHDR, CDR2 SFDVKD. CDR3 length equals 14 residues. V was cut by 5 bases and J by 3 bases, with 10 bases left in between. The CDR3 nucleotides read TGTGCCACCAGTGCACCGGGCAACAATCAGCCCCAGCATTTT. Translated: CATSAPGNNQPQHF.

The J gene is TRBJ1-1, the V gene TRBV27; D uncertain. This CDR3 has 15 amino acids. The V and J ends lost 3 bases and 2 bases respectively, with 13 bases between them. Germline CDR1 is MNHEY and CDR2 is SMNVEV (reference sequence). CDR3 sequence: CASSFRNTVNTEAFF. CDR3 sequence (DNA): TGTGCCAGCAGTTTTCGTAACACAGTAAACACTGAAGCTTTCTTT.

The V gene is TRBV27, the J gene TRBJ2-1; no definite D call. With 0 bases removed from V and 4 bases from J, the gap between germline ends came to 4 bases. The V gene's germline CDR1 is MNHEY and CDR2 SMNVEV (reference sequence). This CDR3 is 13 amino acids long. The CDR3 sequence is CASSLSQYNEQFF. CDR3 bases: TGTGCCAGCAGTTTATCTCAGTACAATGAGCAGTTCTTC.

The CDR3 region is CASSLGPFNEQFF. The CDR3 region has the DNA TGTGCCAGCAGCTTGGGACCCTTCAATGAGCAGTTCTTC. The chain couples TRBV5-6 to TRBJ2-1; D call uncertain. The CDR3 has 13 amino acids. Germline CDR1 and CDR2: SGHDT and YYEEEE. V was trimmed by 0 bases and J by 6 bases, leaving 7 bases between them.

In this sample, this clonotype turned up a few times. The rearrangement joins TRBV27 to TRBJ1-5; D may be TRBD1 (5 bases). This CDR3 comprises 15 residues. Germline V gene lookup returns CDR1 MNHEY and CDR2 SMNVEV (reference sequence). The ends were cut back, 6 bases at V and 7 bases at J, with 19 bases in the middle. This chain's CDR3 is CASSPSRGTGQPQHF. In DNA form, the CDR3 reads TGTGCCAGCAGCCCATCCCGGGGGACGGGACAGCCCCAGCATTTT.

The chain joins TRBV2 to TRBJ2-7; D is perhaps TRBD1 (6 bases). V shed 6 bases and J shed 5 bases, with 17 bases lying between them. Per germline, CDR1 SNHLY and CDR2 FYNNEI. The CDR3 runs to 14 residues. The CDR3, as DNA: TGTGCCAGCAGCCCTACAGGGAGAGGGCACGAGCAGTACTTC. Amino acids: CASSPTGRGHEQYF.

This sequence joins TRBV19 and TRBJ2-1; D is unclear. Germline V lookup: CDR1 LNHDA, CDR2 SQIVND (reference sequence). The CDR3 length is 13 residues. Trimming took 2 bases from V and 3 from J, leaving 5 bases between them. CDR3 nucleotides: TGTGCCAGTAGTATAACGGACTACAATGAGCAGTTCTTC. It yields the protein CASSITDYNEQFF. The variable domain in full, with the rest retrieved from reference TRBV19 and TRBJ2-1, is DGGITQSPKYLFRKEGQNVTLSCEQNLNHDAMYWYRQDPGQGLRLIYYSQIVNDFQKGDIAEGYSVSREKKESFPLTVTSAQKNPTAFYLCASSITDYNEQFFGPGTRLTVL.

In its sample, this clonotype was seen a few times. The chain is built from TRBV7-9 and TRBJ2-4, with D unclear. This CDR3 is 13 amino acids long. Germline CDR1 reads SEHNR; CDR2 reads FQNEAQ (reference sequence). Trimming pared 1 base from V and 5 bases from J, leaving 6 bases between. The CDR3 loop reads CASSLVLENIQYF. CDR3 sequence (DNA): TGTGCCAGCAGCTTAGTTTTAGAAAACATTCAGTACTTC.

The chain has TRBV24-1 and TRBJ2-3, with 10 bases fitting TRBD1. This CDR3 is 18 amino acids long. The V segment lost 4 bases and the J segment 5 bases; nucleotides outside the gene matches: 14. Germline values: CDR1 KGHDR, CDR2 SFDVKD. The CDR3 here is CATSDTNAGDRGGDTQYF. CDR3 sequence (DNA): TGTGCCACCAGTGACACTAACGCCGGGGACAGGGGTGGAGATACGCAGTATTTT.

The chain carries TRBV7-9 and TRBJ2-1, with 12 bases identical to TRBD2. The CDR3 is 16 residues long. Germline-derived CDR1 and CDR2 are SEHNR and FQNEAQ (reference sequence). V was pared by 5 bases and J by 9 bases, with 11 bases of the junction left unmatched. This chain's CDR3 is CASSLSQGLAGPEQFF. The DNA of the CDR3 is TGTGCCAGCAGCCTCTCCCAGGGACTAGCGGGTCCTGAGCAGTTCTTC.

The chain employs TRBV6-1 and TRBJ2-7; no firm D call. Germline V lookup: CDR1 MNHNS, CDR2 SASEGT. The V end lost 7 bases, the J end lost 3 bases, and 13 bases lay between the germline ends. The CDR3 totals 13 residues. The CDR3 DNA sequence: TGTGCCAGCACGAATCTTATGAACTACGAGCAGTACTTC. Protein: CASTNLMNYEQYF.

The V call is TRBV9, the J call TRBJ2-7; maybe TRBD1 (6 bases). This CDR3 has 15 residues. V lost 3 bases and J lost 5, with 18 bases in between. Germline V gives CDR1 SGDLS, CDR2 YYNGEE. CDR3 loop: CASSAQGLLTNEQYF. CDR3 nucleotides: TGTGCCAGCAGCGCACAGGGTCTTTTGACCAACGAGCAGTACTTC.

The J gene is TRBJ1-2, the V gene TRBV9; TRBD1 is a possible D gene (5 bases). The germline V and J ends were trimmed by 0 bases and 7 bases, with 13 bases remaining between them. The CDR3 length is 14 residues. Germline values: CDR1 SGDLS, CDR2 YYNGEE. This CDR3 reads CASSVATGVGGYTF. The CDR3 DNA follows: TGTGCCAGCAGCGTAGCGACGGGGGTGGGTGGCTACACCTTC.

The chain is built from TRBV19 and TRBJ2-1; 8 positions agree with TRBD2. Germline CDR1 is LNHDA and CDR2 is SQIVND (reference sequence). The V gene end was trimmed by 3 bases and the J gene end by 10 bases; junction bases not matched to a gene: 2. There are 12 residues in the CDR3. CDR3 in amino acids: CASSIGGEEQFF. The CDR3 DNA follows: TGTGCCAGTAGTATCGGGGGGGAGGAGCAGTTCTTC.

This clonotype was observed a single time. The J gene is TRBJ1-2, the V gene TRBV11-2; 7 positions agree with TRBD1. The J segment lost 3 bases and the V segment lost 5 bases, leaving 3 bases of the junction unmatched. The germline V gene has CDR1 SGHAT and CDR2 FQNNGV. There are 13 residues in the CDR3. CDR3 loop: CASSPGQYYGYTF. As DNA, the CDR3 is TGTGCCAGCAGCCCGGGACAGTACTATGGCTACACCTTC.

The chain joins TRBV6-4 to TRBJ2-1; D is possibly TRBD1 or TRBD2 (5 bases each). V was trimmed by 3 bases and J by 6 bases, leaving 9 bases between them. The CDR3 totals 13 residues. Germline-derived CDR1 and CDR2 are MRHNA and SNTAGT. As DNA, the CDR3 is TGTGCCAGCAGTGATGGGGGAACCAATGAGCAGTTCTTC. Its protein product is CASSDGGTNEQFF.